Described below is a single TCR beta chain sequence and its context. The source of the sample is a study of T cell clones after liver transplantation. Across the study: HCV positivity affected three of eight recipients; the rest lacked autoimmune or viral indications.

The CDR3 runs 17 residues. Trimming removed 0 bases from V and 0 bases from J, with 12 bases in between. Germline V CDR1 and CDR2: SEHNR, FQNEAQ (reference sequence). Assay: immunoSEQ multiplex PCR; the TCRdb copy retains only in-frame clones and omits some. Of about 70,000 clones in the sample, roughly 80% were seen once. Sequenced material: CD4+ T cells from blood, taken 12 months after liver transplant. This receptor was taken from a human patient who received a liver transplant. Some T cells may be the graft donor's. The chain couples TRBV7-9 to TRBJ2-1, with a weak D call TRBD2 (6 bases). The CDR3 region has the DNA TGTGCCAGCAGCTTAGCGCTAGCGCGAATCTCCTACAATGAGCAGTTCTTC. Protein: CASSLALARISYNEQFF.